Presented here are 13 T cell receptor beta chains from one specimen sequenced in a study of cytomegalovirus exposure and HLA in healthy donors (dated by TCRdb to the late 2010s). The library was obtained by the immunoSEQ multiplex PCR assay. For the multiplex PCR, a mixture combining 60 forward primers for TCR Vbeta segments and 13 reverse primers for TCR Jbeta segments was used. TCRdb's version of the immuneACCESS table is confined to in-frame rearrangements and falls short of the full clone set. An unresolved V gene accounts for under half of the shortfall where checked; the remainder is of unknown origin. The sample profile shows roughly 190,000 clones; around 81% of them were found once. The ten largest clonotypes hold about 1.8% of the sample. Sequencing was done on a sample of PBMCs. Source of these receptors: a man aged 18 to 30 in good health and CMV-seronegative.

This chain uses TRBV10-3 with TRBJ1-1, with D uncertain. Between the trimmed V and J ends, which lost 4 bases and 1 base, there was a span of 7 bases. Germline V CDR1 and CDR2: ENHRY, SYGVKD. The CDR3 has 13 amino acids. The CDR3 loop reads CAISGARNTEAFF. The CDR3 nucleotides read TGTGCCATCAGTGGGGCCAGGAACACTGAAGCTTTCTTT.

The chain combines TRBV28 with TRBJ1-5; a possible D gene is TRBD1 (6 bases). V lost 7 bases, J lost 7 bases, and 29 bases lay in between. CDR1 is MDHEN and CDR2 is SYDVKM in the germline V gene. This CDR3 is 18 amino acids long. The chain's CDR3 is CASTPTQFTGLSVQPQHF. For the CDR3, the DNA is TGTGCCAGCACTCCGACCCAATTTACAGGGCTGTCGGTGCAGCCCCAGCATTTT.

This clone was counted between two and nine times. The chain carries TRBV5-5 and TRBJ1-1, with D perhaps TRBD1 (5 bases). V dropped 4 bases and J dropped 0 bases, with 13 bases sitting between them. The CDR3 covers 15 residues. The germline V gene has CDR1 SGHKS and CDR2 YYEKEE (reference sequence). CDR3 amino acids: CASSIGAGMNTEAFF. The CDR3 DNA reads as TGTGCCAGCAGCATAGGGGCAGGGATGAACACTGAAGCTTTCTTT.

The chain recombines TRBV9 with TRBJ2-5, with 7 bases lining up with TRBD1. Germline CDR1 is SGDLS and CDR2 is YYNGEE. Trimming removed 4 bases from V and 3 bases from J; junction bases left unmatched: 3. There are 13 residues in the CDR3. The CDR3 nucleotides are TGTGCCAGCAGCCCAGGGACAGAAGAGACCCAGTACTTC. This encodes CASSPGTEETQYF. Full variable domain (outside the CDR3, taken from reference TRBV9 and TRBJ2-5): DSGVTQTPKHLITATGQRVTLRCSPRSGDLSVYWYQQSLDQGLQFLIQYYNGEERAKGNILERFSAQQFPDLHSELNLSSLELGDSALYFCASSPGTEETQYFGPGTRLLVL.

The chain employs TRBV2 and TRBJ1-5; TRBD1 matches 9 bases. The CDR3 contains 14 residues. V shed 5 bases, J shed 5 bases, and the junction held 4 bases outside the gene matches. Germline CDR1 reads SNHLY; CDR2 reads FYNNEI. CDR3 in amino acids: CASSPDRGYQPQHF. The CDR3, as DNA: TGTGCCAGCAGTCCAGACAGGGGGTATCAGCCCCAGCATTTT.

CDR3 DNA sequence: TGTGCCAGCAGTTTATTGGTGACTAGCCACGAGCAGTACTTC. Encoded protein: CASSLLVTSHEQYF. This chain joins TRBV27 and TRBJ2-7; TRBD2 matches 7 bases. The length of the CDR3 is 14 residues. J gave up 5 bases and V 1 base, and 5 bases lay outside the gene matches. Germline V gene sequence: CDR1 MNHEY, CDR2 SMNVEV (reference sequence).

The J gene is TRBJ1-5, the V gene TRBV19; D remains unclear. The CDR3 loop spans 14 amino acids. The ends were cut back, 10 bases at V and 1 base at J, with 14 bases in the middle. Germline V gene sequence: CDR1 LNHDA, CDR2 SQIVND (reference sequence). The CDR3 sequence: CATQAVRSNQPQHF. DNA for the CDR3: TGTGCCACCCAAGCGGTCAGGAGCAATCAGCCCCAGCATTTT.

This chain joins TRBV18 and TRBJ2-1; D uncertain. The germline V and J ends were trimmed by 2 bases and 4 bases, with 9 bases remaining between them. The CDR3 is made up of 14 amino acids. Germline assignment: CDR1 KGHSH and CDR2 LQKENI. Written as DNA, the CDR3 is TGTGCCAGCTCACCAGAAGCGAGATACAATGAGCAGTTCTTC. As protein: CASSPEARYNEQFF.

The chain recombines TRBV29-1 with TRBJ1-1; D unclear. The CDR3 spans 14 residues. V dropped 4 bases and J dropped 1 base, with 13 bases sitting between them. Germline V lookup: CDR1 SQVTM, CDR2 ANQGSEA. CDR3 in DNA: TGCAGCGTTGTTTTGGGCCTGGAGAACACTGAAGCTTTCTTT. This sequence encodes CSVVLGLENTEAFF. Full variable domain (rest looked up from reference TRBV29-1 and TRBJ1-1): SAVISQKPSRDICQRGTSLTIQCQVDSQVTMMFWYRQQPGQSLTLIATANQGSEATYESGFVIDKFPISRPNLTFSTLTVSNMSPEDSSIYLCSVVLGLENTEAFFGQGTRLTVV.

This clone occurred once. This chain links TRBV15 with TRBJ1-4, with 7 bases fitting TRBD1. CDR1 is LNHNV and CDR2 is YYDKDF in the germline V gene (reference sequence). After removal of 2 bases from V and 6 bases from J, the junction contained 6 bases not matched to a gene. This CDR3 contains 15 residues. DNA for the CDR3: TGTGCCACCAGCAGAAGGGGCACAGGGGATGAAAAACTGTTTTTT. Encoded protein: CATSRRGTGDEKLFF. Using reference TRBV15 and TRBJ1-4 for the parts outside the CDR3, the full variable domain is DAMVIQNPRYQVTQFGKPVTLSCSQTLNHNVMYWYQQKSSQAPKLLFHYYDKDFNNEADTPDNFQSRRPNTSFCFLDIRSPGLGDTAMYLCATSRRGTGDEKLFFGSGTQLSVL.

The chain couples TRBV27 to TRBJ2-7; the D is unclear. V lost 0 bases and J 4 bases, leaving 7 bases between the germline ends. The CDR3 is 13 residues long. Germline V gene lookup returns CDR1 MNHEY and CDR2 SMNVEV (reference sequence). The CDR3, as DNA: TGTGCCAGCAGTTTATCGTTTAGTTACGAGCAGTACTTC. Translating it yields CASSLSFSYEQYF.

This clone was observed a single time. The CDR3 bases are TGCGCCAGCAGCCAAGATCAGGCTAGCGGGTTCTACGAGCAGTACTTC. This encodes CASSQDQASGFYEQYF. The genes are TRBV4-1 and TRBJ2-7, with 8 positions matching TRBD2. With V trimmed by 0 bases and J by 3 bases, 7 bases remained unmatched. The CDR3 is made up of 16 amino acids. Germline V gene data show CDR1 as MGHRA and CDR2 as YSYEKL.

The CDR3 region is CASSVGTSGEQFF. The DNA of the CDR3 is TGTGCCAGCAGTGTCGGGACTAGCGGTGAGCAGTTCTTC. This chain connects TRBV9 to TRBJ2-1; 11 bases match TRBD2. Trimming at V came to 5 bases and at J to 9 bases, leaving 4 bases not matched to a gene. The CDR3 is 13 residues long. Germline CDR1 SGDLS, CDR2 YYNGEE.